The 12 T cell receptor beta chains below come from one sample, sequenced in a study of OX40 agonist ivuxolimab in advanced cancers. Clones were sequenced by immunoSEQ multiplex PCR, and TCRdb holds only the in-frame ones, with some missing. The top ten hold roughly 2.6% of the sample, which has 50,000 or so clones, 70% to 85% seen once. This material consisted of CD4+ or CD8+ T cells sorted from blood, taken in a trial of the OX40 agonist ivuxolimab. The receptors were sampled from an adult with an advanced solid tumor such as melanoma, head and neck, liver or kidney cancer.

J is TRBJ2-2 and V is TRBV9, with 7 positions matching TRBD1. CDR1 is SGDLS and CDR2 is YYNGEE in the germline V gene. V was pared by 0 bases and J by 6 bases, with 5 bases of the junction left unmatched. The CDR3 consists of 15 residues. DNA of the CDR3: TGTGCCAGCAGCGTAGGCCCCAGGGGGTCCGGGGAGCTGTTTTTT. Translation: CASSVGPRGSGELFF. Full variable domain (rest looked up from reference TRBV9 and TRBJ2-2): DSGVTQTPKHLITATGQRVTLRCSPRSGDLSVYWYQQSLDQGLQFLIQYYNGEERAKGNILERFSAQQFPDLHSELNLSSLELGDSALYFCASSVGPRGSGELFFGEGSRLTVL.

This CDR3 is CASSDASGGFTDTQYF. The CDR3 region has the DNA TGTGCCAGCAGTGATGCTAGCGGGGGCTTCACAGATACGCAGTATTTT. The V gene is TRBV25-1, the J gene TRBJ2-3; TRBD2 matches 10 bases. CDR1 and CDR2 (germline): MGHDK, SYGVNS. With V trimmed by 3 bases and J by 2 bases, 5 bases remained unmatched. The CDR3 runs to 16 residues.

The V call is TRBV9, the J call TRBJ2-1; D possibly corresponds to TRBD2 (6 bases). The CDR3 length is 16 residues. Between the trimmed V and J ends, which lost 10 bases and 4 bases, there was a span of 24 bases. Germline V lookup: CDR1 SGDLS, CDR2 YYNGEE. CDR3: CARGVLGTAVYNEQFF. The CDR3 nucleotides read TGTGCCCGTGGAGTACTCGGGACTGCCGTTTACAATGAGCAGTTCTTC. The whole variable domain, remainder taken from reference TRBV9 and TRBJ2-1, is DSGVTQTPKHLITATGQRVTLRCSPRSGDLSVYWYQQSLDQGLQFLIQYYNGEERAKGNILERFSAQQFPDLHSELNLSSLELGDSALYFCARGVLGTAVYNEQFFGPGTRLTVL.

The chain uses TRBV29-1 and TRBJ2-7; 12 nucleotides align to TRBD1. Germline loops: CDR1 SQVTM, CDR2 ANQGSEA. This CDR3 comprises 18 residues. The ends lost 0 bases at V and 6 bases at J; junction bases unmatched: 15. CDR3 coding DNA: TGCAGCGTTGAAGAAGGGACAGGGGGCGCAGGGTATCTTGGCGAGCAGTACTTC. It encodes CSVEEGTGGAGYLGEQYF.

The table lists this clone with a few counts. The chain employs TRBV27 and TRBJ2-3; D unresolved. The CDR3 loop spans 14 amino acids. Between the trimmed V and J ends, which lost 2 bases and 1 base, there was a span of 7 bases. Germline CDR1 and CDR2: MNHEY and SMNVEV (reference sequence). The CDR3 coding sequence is TGTGCCAGCAGTTTAACGTCCCGCACAGATACGCAGTATTTT. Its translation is CASSLTSRTDTQYF.

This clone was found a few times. CDR3 sequence reads: CSVVPPQGNEQYF. CDR3 nucleotides: TGCAGCGTTGTCCCCCCACAGGGTAACGAGCAGTACTTC. The rearrangement uses TRBV29-1 and TRBJ2-7; D might be TRBD1 (6 bases). Trimming stripped 4 bases from V and 5 bases from J, with 15 bases between. The CDR3 is 13 residues long. CDR1 and CDR2 (germline): SQVTM, ANQGSEA.

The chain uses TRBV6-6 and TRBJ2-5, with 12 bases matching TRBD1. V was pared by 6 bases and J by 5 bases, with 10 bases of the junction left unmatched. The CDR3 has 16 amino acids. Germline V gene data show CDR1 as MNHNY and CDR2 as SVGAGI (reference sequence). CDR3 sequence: CASRHTSGQGAETQYF. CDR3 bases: TGTGCCAGCAGACATACTTCGGGACAGGGGGCGGAGACCCAGTACTTC.

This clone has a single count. The CDR3 DNA follows: TGTGCCAGCAGCCCGGACAGAATTTACAATGAGCAGTTCTTC. Its translation is CASSPDRIYNEQFF. The chain uses TRBV7-9 and TRBJ2-1, with D perhaps matching TRBD1 (6 bases). Trimming left V 5 bases short and J 4 bases short, with 12 bases between. The CDR3 is made up of 14 amino acids. Germline CDR1 and CDR2: SEHNR and FQNEAQ (reference sequence).

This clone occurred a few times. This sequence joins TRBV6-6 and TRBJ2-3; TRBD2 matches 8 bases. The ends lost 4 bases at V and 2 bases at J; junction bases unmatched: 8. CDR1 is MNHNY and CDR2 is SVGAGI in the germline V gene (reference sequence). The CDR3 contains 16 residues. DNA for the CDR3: TGTGCCAGCAGTTCTAACCTAGCGGGCCCCACAGATACGCAGTATTTT. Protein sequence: CASSSNLAGPTDTQYF.

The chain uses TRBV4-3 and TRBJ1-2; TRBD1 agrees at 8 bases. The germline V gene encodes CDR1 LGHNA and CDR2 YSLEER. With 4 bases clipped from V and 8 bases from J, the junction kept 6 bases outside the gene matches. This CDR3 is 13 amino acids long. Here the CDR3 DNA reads TGCGCCAGCAGCCCGACAGGGGTGGAGGGCTACACCTTC. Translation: CASSPTGVEGYTF.

The CDR3 loop is CASTQRDPYEQYF. CDR3 sequence (DNA): TGTGCCAGCACCCAAAGGGATCCCTACGAGCAGTACTTC. The chain couples TRBV21-1 to TRBJ2-7. TRBV21-1 is given as a pseudogene. CDR3 length equals 13 residues.

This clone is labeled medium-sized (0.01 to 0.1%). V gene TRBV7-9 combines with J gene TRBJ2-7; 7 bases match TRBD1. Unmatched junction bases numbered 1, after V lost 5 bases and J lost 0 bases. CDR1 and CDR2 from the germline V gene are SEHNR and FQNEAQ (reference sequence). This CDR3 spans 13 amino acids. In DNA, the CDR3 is TGTGCCAGCAGCCGGGACAGCTCCTACGAGCAGTACTTC. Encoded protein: CASSRDSSYEQYF.